This T cell receptor (beta chain) was captured in a study of blood T cell repertoires in acute mononucleosis (dated by TCRdb to 2018 to 2021). As for the study more broadly: Acute-phase samples, which represented the primary response, were collected within 2 weeks of symptom onset. During acute infection, mean YVL-BR-specific and GLC-BM-specific cells made up about 2.1% and 0.99% of blood CD8 T cells. A mean blood EBV load of approximately 4 log10 genome copies per million B cells was observed during acute infection, and a mean blood EBV load of 2.5 to 3 was observed at convalescence. Beyond this particular receptor, the publication reports: Persistence into convalescence was observed for only about 8.4% of unique acute clonotypes, yet most of the response was made up by these persisting clonotypes, and the remaining acute clonotypes were seemingly replaced by new diverse de novo clonotypes. In TCR repertoire selection for BRLF1 (YVL-BR), TCRalpha CDR3 motifs had a dominant role, while TCRbeta had a minimal role. Low acute-to-convalescent clonotype overlap might partly reflect sampling error, because only a fraction of each donor's blood was analyzed. Only a few donors were included in the cohort, so group averages were based on very few individuals.

Total RNA from at least 9,000 sorted tetramer+ CD8 T cells was reverse transcribed into cDNA for TCR profiling. CDR3 regions were amplified by PCR with primers annealing to V and J regions, adding unique molecular identifiers to track templates. TCRalpha and TCRbeta chains were profiled using the immunoSEQ platform, including its sequencing and error-correction standards. In the source study's methods: Clonal copy numbers were corrected for sequencing and PCR errors, and CDR3s were defined according to IMGT conventions. Analysis was limited to productive rearrangements and used immunoSEQ Analyzer versions 2.0 and 3.0, and gene-pairing frequencies were further processed in Microsoft Excel. Circos plots were used to visualize V-J pairings, and MEME together with a custom motifSearch program was used to find CDR3 motifs. The probability of generation of TCR sequences was calculated using the OLGA algorithm. Clonotypes seen at both visits were called persistent; those seen only acutely were nonpersistent; those seen only at convalescence were de novo. A public TCR was defined as an amino acid clonotype used by more than one donor. Held by TCRdb, this immuneACCESS table contains in-frame sequences only and omits some clones. Under half of the omission traces to an unresolved V gene where checked; the cause of the rest is unknown. From that table come the V and J calls and clone size; the DNA was used to work out D and trimming. In all, the sample holds thousands of clones, and less than 30% of those were seen once. Around 28% of the sample belongs to the ten largest clones.

The table lists this clone with a few counts. No base qualities exist here, and no much larger clone lies one base off it. Counted from cysteine to phenylalanine, this CDR3 has 15 amino acids. The retained sequence is limited to the CDR3, 45 bases, with the frame set at the first base. CDR1 and CDR2 are drawn from the germline V gene (reference sequence): PRHDT, FYEKMQ. V loses 2 bases, J loses 0 bases, and the germline ends lie 8 bases apart. The meaning of the sample's time point label: acute infectious mononucleosis, at clinical presentation within 2 weeks of symptom onset (visit 1). Over primary infection, the study followed CD8 T cell responses to two immunodominant EBV epitopes: BRLF1 109 (YVL-BR) and BMLF1 280 (GLC-BM). A positive serum heterophile antibody test together with EBV viral capsid antigen-specific IgM pointed to primary EBV infection. Total CD8 T cells were first enriched from PBMCs by magnetic positive selection (MACS). A FACSAria III was used to sort live CD3+ CD8+ tetramer+ cells to over 90% purity. A PE-conjugated tetramer loaded with the BRLF1 109-117 peptide was used to sort the cells. Directly ex vivo after tetramer sorting, the TCR repertoires of EBV epitope-specific CD8 T cells were deep-sequenced at acute infection and at convalescence. A few people aged about 18 to 30 with clinical acute infectious mononucleosis and laboratory evidence of primary EBV infection were used as donors. Heparinized peripheral blood was drawn at clinical presentation with mononucleosis symptoms and was drawn again about 6 months later. PBMCs were isolated by Ficoll-Paque density gradient centrifugation.

The TCR was taken from a young woman with infectious mononucleosis caused by EBV. The sequencing here drew on EBV YVL epitope tetramer+ CD8+ T cells sorted from PBMCs, taken during acute infectious mononucleosis. In light of the paper, this sample's cell subset or site label describes: CD8 T cells binding a tetramer with EBV BRLF1 109-117 peptide (YVL-BR). This receptor chain uses TRBV13 and TRBJ2-1; too little of a D gene remains to name it. This receptor has the CDR3 CASSLMRSSYNEQFF. The DNA sequence is given as TGTGCCAGCAGCTTAATGAGGAGCTCCTACAATGAGCAGTTCTTC.